This T cell receptor beta chain stems from a study of blood T cells in healthy people across ages. The study's findings and limits: CMV infection status of these donors was not known.

Using a J-beta primer mix together with a sample-barcoded 5' primer, a second PCR was run for roughly 6 to 12 cycles. TCRdb passed the 5' RACE reads through MiXCR, listing each CDR3 protein once. The sample contains approximately 1.5 million distinct CDR3 sequences, 40% to 45% of which appear only once. Germline loops: CDR1 SGDLS, CDR2 YYNGEE. The CDR3 contains 16 residues. V shed 0 bases and J 0 bases; nucleotides not matched to a gene: 4. This clonotype came up a few times. What it binds is not known. The sequence derives from a woman aged 18-29 years in good health. What was sequenced was blood. The rearrangement links TRBV9 to TRBJ2-3, with TRBD2 matching 7 bases. The CDR3 sequence: CASSVVGRGSTDTQYF. In DNA, the CDR3 is TGTGCCAGCAGCGTAGTAGGGCGGGGGAGCACAGATACGCAGTATTTT.